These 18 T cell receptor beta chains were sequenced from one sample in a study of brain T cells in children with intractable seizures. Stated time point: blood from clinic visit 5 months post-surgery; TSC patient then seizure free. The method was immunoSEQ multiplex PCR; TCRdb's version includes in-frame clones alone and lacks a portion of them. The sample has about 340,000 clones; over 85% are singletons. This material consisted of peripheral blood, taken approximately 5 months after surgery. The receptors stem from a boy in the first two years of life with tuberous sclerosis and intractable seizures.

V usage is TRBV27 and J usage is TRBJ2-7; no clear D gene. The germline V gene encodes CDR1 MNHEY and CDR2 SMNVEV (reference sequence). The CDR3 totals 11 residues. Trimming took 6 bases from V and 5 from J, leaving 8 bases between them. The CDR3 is CASRMKDEQYF. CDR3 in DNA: TGTGCCAGCAGGATGAAGGACGAGCAGTACTTC.

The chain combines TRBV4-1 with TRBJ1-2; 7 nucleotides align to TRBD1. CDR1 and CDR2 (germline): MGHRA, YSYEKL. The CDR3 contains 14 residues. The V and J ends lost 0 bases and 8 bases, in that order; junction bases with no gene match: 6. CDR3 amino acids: CASSQDSGTVGYTF. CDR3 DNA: TGCGCCAGCAGCCAAGATTCGGGGACAGTCGGCTACACCTTC.

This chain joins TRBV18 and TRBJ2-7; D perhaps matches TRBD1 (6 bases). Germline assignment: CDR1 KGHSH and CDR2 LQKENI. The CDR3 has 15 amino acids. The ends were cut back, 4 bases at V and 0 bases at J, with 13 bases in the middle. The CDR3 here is CASSLGTDSSYEQYF. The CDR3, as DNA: TGTGCCAGCTCACTTGGAACGGACAGCTCCTACGAGCAGTACTTC.

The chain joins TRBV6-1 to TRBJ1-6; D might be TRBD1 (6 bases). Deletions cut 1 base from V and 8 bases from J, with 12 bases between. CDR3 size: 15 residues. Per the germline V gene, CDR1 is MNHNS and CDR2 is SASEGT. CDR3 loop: CASSEDRASYSPLHF. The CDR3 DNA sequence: TGTGCCAGCAGTGAAGACAGGGCTTCGTATTCACCCCTCCACTTT.

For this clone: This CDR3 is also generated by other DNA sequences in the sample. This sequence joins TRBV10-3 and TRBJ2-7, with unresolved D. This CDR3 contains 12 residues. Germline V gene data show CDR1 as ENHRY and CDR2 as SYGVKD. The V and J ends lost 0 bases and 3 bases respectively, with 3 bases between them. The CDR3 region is CAISESGYEQYF. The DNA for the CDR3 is TGTGCCATCAGTGAGTCAGGCTACGAGCAGTACTTC.

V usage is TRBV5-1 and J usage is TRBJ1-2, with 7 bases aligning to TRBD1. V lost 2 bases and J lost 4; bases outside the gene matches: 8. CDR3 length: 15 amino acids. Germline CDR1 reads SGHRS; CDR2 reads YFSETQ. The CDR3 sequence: CASSFSGGEGYGYTF. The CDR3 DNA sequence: TGCGCCAGCAGCTTTTCAGGGGGAGAGGGCTATGGCTACACCTTC.

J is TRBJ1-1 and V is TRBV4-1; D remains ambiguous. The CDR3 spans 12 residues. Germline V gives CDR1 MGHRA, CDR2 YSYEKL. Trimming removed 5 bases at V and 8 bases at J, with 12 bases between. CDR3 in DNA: TGCGCCAGCAGCTTCCCGGGATTCGAAGCTTTCTTT. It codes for CASSFPGFEAFF.

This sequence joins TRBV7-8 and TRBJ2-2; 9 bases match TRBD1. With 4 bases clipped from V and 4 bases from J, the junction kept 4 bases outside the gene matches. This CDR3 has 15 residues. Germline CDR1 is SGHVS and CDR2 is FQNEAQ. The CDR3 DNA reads TGTGCCAGCAGCTATGGGACAGGGACCACCGGGGAGCTGTTTTTT. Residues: CASSYGTGTTGELFF.

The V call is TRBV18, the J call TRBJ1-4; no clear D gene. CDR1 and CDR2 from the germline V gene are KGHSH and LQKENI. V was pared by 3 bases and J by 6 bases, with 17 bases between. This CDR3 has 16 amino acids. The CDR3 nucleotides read TGTGCCAGCTCACCGGGGTTTGGCCCGGGCGATGAAAAACTGTTTTTT. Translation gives CASSPGFGPGDEKLFF.

The CDR3 sequence is CASSPHRDRGGQPQHF. The CDR3 DNA reads TGTGCCAGCAGTCCCCATAGGGACCGAGGGGGTCAGCCCCAGCATTTT. V and J are TRBV27 and TRBJ1-5, with D tentatively TRBD1 (6 bases). CDR1 and CDR2 from the germline V gene are MNHEY and SMNVEV (reference sequence). CDR3 length: 16 amino acids. With 5 bases removed from V and 6 bases from J, the gap between germline ends came to 20 bases.

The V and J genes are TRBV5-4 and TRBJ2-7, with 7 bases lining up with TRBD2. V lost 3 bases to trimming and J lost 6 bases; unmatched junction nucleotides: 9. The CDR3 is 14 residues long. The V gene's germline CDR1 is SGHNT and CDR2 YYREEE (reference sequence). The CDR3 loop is CASSSEVGRGEQYF. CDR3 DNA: TGTGCCAGCAGCTCGGAGGTAGGGAGGGGCGAGCAGTACTTC.

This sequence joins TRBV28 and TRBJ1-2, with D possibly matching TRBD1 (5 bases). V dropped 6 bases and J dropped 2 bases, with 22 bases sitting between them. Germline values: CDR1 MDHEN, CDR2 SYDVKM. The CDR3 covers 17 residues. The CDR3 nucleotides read TGTGCCAGCAGCCAGAGGGGATCAGGTAGACGGAACTATGGCTACACCTTC. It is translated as CASSQRGSGRRNYGYTF.

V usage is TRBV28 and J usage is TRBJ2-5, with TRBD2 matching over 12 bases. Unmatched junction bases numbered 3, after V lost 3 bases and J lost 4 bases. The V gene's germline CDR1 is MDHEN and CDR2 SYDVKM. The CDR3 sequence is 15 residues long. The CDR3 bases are TGTGCCAGCAGTTTCCTAGCGGGAGGGCCAGAGACCCAGTACTTC. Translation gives CASSFLAGGPETQYF.

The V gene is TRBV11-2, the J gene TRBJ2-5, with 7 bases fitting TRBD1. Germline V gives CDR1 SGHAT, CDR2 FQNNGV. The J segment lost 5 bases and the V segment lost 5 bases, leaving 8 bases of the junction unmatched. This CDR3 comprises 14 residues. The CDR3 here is CASSPFDRDETQYF. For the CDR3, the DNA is TGTGCCAGCAGCCCATTCGACAGGGACGAGACCCAGTACTTC.

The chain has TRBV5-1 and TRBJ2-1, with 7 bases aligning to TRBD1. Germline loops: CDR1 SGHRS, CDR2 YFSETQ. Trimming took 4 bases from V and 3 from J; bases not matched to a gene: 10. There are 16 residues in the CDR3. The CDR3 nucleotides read TGCGCCAGCAGCGGAACCGGGACAGCCAGCTACAATGAGCAGTTCTTC. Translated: CASSGTGTASYNEQFF.

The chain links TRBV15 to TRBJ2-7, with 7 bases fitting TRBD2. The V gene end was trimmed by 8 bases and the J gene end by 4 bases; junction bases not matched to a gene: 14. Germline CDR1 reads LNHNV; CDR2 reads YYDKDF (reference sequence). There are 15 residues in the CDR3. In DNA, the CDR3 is TGTGCCACCGCCTCCACGCTAGCGGCACCTTACGAGCAGTACTTC. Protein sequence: CATASTLAAPYEQYF.

CDR3 nucleotide sequence: TGTGCCAGCAGTTTCCCAGGGGGCTATGGCTACACCTTC. Translating gives CASSFPGGYGYTF. This chain connects TRBV27 to TRBJ1-2, with TRBD1 identical over 7 bases. Germline CDR1 and CDR2: MNHEY and SMNVEV (reference sequence). CDR3 size: 13 residues. The ends lost 3 bases at V and 4 bases at J; junction bases unmatched: 2.

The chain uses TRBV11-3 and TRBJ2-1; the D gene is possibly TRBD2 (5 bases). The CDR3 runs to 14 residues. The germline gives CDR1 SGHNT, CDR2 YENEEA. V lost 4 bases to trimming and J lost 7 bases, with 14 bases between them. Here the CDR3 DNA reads TGTGCCAGCAGCTACATTACTAGAATGAATGAGCAGTTCTTC. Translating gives CASSYITRMNEQFF. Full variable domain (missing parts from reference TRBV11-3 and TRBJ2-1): EAGVVQSPRYKIIEKKQPVAFWCNPISGHNTLYWYLQNLGQGPELLIRYENEEAVDDSQLPKDRFSAERLKGVDSTLKIQPAELGDSAVYLCASSYITRMNEQFFGPGTRLTVL.